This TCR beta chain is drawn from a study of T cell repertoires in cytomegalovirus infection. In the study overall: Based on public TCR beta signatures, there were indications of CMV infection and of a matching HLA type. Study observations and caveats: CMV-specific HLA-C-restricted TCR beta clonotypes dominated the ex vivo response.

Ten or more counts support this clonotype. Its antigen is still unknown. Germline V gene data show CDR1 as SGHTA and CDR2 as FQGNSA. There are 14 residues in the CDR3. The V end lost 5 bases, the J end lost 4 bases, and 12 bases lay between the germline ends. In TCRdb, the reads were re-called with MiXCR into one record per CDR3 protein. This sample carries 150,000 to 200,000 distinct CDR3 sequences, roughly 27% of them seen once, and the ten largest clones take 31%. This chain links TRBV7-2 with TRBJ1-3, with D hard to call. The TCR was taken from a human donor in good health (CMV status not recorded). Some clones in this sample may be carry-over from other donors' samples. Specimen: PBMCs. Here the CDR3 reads CASSLTVVGNTIYF. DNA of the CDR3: TGTGCCAGCAGCCTAACTGTCGTCGGAAACACCATATATTTT.